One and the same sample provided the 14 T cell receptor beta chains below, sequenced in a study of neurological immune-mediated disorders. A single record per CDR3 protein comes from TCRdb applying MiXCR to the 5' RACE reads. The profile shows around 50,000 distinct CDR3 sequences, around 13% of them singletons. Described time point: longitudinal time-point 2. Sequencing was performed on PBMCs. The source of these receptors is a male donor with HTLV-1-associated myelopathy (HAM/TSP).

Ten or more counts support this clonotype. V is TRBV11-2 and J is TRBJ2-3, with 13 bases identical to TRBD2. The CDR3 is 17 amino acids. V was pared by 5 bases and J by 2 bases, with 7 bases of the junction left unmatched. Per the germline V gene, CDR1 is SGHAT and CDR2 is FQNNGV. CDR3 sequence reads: CASSPRLAGGLTDTQYF. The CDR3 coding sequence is TGTGCCAGCAGCCCGCGACTAGCGGGGGGCCTCACAGATACGCAGTATTTT.

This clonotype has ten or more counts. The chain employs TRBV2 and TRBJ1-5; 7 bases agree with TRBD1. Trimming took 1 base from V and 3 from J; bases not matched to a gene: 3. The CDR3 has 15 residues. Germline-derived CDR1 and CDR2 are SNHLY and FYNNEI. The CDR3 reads CASSEDRGNNQPQHF. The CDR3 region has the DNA TGTGCCAGCAGTGAAGACAGGGGTAACAATCAGCCCCAGCATTTT.

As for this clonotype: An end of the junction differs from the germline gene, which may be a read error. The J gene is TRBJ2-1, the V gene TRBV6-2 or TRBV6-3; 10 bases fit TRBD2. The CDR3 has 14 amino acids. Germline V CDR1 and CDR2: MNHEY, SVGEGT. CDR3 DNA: TGTGTCAGCTGCCTAGCGGGGGATCACAATGAGCAGTTCTTC. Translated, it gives CVSCLAGDHNEQFF.

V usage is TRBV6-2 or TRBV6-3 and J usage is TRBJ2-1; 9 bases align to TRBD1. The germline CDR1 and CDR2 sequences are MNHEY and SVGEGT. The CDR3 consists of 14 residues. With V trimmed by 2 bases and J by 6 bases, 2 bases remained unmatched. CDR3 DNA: TGTGCCAGCAGTTACCGGGACAGGGTCAATGAGCAGTTCTTC. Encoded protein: CASSYRDRVNEQFF.

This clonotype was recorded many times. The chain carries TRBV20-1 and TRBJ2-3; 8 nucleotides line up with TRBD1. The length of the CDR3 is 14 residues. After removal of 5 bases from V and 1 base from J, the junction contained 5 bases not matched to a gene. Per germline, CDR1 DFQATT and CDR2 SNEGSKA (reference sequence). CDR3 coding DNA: TGCAGTGCTTTTTCGACAGGGGGCACAGATACGCAGTATTTT. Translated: CSAFSTGGTDTQYF.

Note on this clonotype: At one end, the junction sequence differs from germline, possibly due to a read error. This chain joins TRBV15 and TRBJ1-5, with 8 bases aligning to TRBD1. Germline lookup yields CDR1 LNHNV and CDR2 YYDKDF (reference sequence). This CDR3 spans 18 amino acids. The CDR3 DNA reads TGTCCCACCAGCGGAGGACTCGCCGCGGACAGGGTCAATCAGCCCCAGCATTTT. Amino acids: CPTSGGLAADRVNQPQHF. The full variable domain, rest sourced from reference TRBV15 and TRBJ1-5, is DAMVIQNPRYQVTQFGKPVTLSCSQTLNHNVMYWYQQKSSQAPKLLFHYYDKDFNNEADTPDNFQSRRPNTSFCFLDIRSPGLGDTAMYLCPTSGGLAADRVNQPQHFGDGTRLSIL.

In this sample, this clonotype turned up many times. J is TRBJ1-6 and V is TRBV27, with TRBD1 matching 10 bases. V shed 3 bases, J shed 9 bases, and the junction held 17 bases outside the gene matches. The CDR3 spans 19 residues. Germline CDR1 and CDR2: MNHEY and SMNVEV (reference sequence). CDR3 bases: TGTGCCAGCAGTTTCCTAACCGGGACAGGGGTCGACGGAGGTTCACCCCTCCACTTT. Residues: CASSFLTGTGVDGGSPLHF.

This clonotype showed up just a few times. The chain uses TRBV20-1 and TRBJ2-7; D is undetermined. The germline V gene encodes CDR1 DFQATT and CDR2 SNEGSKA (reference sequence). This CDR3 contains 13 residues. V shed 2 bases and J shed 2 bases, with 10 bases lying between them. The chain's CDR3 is CSARRFNPYEQYF. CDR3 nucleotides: TGCAGTGCTAGAAGGTTCAACCCCTACGAGCAGTACTTC.

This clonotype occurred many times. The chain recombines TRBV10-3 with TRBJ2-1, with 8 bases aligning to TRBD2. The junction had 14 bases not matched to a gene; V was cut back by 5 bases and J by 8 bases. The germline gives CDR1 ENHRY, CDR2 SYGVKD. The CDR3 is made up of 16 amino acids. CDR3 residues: CAISPVASGGNDEQFF. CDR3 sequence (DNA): TGTGCCATCAGTCCCGTGGCCAGCGGGGGAAATGATGAGCAGTTCTTC.

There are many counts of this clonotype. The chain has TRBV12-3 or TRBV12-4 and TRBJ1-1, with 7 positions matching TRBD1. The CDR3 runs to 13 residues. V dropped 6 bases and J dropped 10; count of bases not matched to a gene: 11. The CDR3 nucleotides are TGTGCCAGCAGGTCACTAACAGGGGTATCAGCTTTCTTT. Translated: CASRSLTGVSAFF.

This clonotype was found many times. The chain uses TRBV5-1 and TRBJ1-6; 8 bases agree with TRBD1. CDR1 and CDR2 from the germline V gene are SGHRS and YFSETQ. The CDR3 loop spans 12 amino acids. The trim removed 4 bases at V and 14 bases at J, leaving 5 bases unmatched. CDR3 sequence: CASSRDRLTLHF. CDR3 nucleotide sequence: TGCGCCAGCAGCAGGGACAGGCTAACCCTCCACTTT.

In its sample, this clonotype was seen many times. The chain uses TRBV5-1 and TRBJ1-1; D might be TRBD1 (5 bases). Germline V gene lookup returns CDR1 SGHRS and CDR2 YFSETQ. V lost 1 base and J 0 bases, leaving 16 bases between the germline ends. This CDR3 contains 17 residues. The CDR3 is CASSLTGSNAMNTEAFF. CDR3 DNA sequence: TGCGCCAGCAGCTTGACAGGATCCAATGCCATGAACACTGAAGCTTTCTTT.

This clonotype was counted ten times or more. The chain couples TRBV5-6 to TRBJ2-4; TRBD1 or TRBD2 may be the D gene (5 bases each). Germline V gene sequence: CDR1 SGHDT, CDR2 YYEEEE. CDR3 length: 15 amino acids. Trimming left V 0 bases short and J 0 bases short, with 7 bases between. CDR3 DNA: TGTGCCAGCAGCTTGGCGGGGCTAGCCAAAAACATTCAGTACTTC. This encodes CASSLAGLAKNIQYF.

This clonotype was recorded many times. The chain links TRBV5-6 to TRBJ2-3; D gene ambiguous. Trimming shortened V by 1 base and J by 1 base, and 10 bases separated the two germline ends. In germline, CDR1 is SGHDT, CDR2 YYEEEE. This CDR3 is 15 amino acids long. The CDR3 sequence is CASSLIAGGTDTQYF. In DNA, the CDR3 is TGTGCCAGCAGCTTGATAGCTGGAGGCACAGATACGCAGTATTTT.